The 22 T cell receptor beta chains reported below all come from one sample, sequenced in a study of blood T cell repertoires in COVID-19. Measured with immunoSEQ multiplex PCR; TCRdb has only the in-frame clones, and not every one. The profile covers 50,000 to 75,000 clones, with about 78% appearing a single time and less than 25% taken by the ten largest. Sequences were obtained from peripheral blood. These TCRs come from an elderly man with active or convalescent COVID-19.

V and J are TRBV28 and TRBJ1-3; no definite D call. Trimming removed 6 bases at V and 0 bases at J, with 12 bases between. The CDR3 is 15 amino acids. Germline assignment: CDR1 MDHEN and CDR2 SYDVKM. CDR3 sequence reads: CASSPAGTSGNTIYF. The CDR3 DNA sequence: TGTGCCAGCAGCCCTGCGGGAACCTCTGGAAACACCATATATTTT.

The chain carries TRBV3-1 (or the pseudogene TRBV3-2) and TRBJ2-1; 8 bases map to TRBD2. V lost 1 base to trimming and J lost 4 bases; unmatched junction nucleotides: 9. The germline V gene has CDR1 LGHDT and CDR2 YNNKEL (reference sequence). The CDR3 is 17 amino acids. Written as DNA, the CDR3 is TGTGCCAGCAGCCAAGGACAAGCCTCTAGCGGGTACAATGAGCAGTTCTTC. This codes for CASSQGQASSGYNEQFF.

The V gene is TRBV5-4, the J gene TRBJ2-3; 7 bases map to TRBD1. CDR1 and CDR2 from the germline V gene are SGHNT and YYREEE (reference sequence). Losses at the gene ends were 4 bases for V and 0 bases for J; bases not matched to a gene: 11. The length of the CDR3 is 17 residues. This chain's CDR3 is CASSKGAFTASTDTQYF. The DNA of the CDR3 is TGTGCCAGCAGCAAGGGGGCCTTTACGGCTAGCACAGATACGCAGTATTTT.

V usage is TRBV7-9 and J usage is TRBJ2-7; possible D gene TRBD1, 6 bases. Germline loops: CDR1 SEHNR, CDR2 FQNEAQ (reference sequence). This CDR3 comprises 14 residues. Trimming pared 5 bases from V and 2 bases from J, leaving 13 bases between. The CDR3 DNA is TGTGCCAGCAGCCGGACAGCCCCCCCCTACGAGCAGTACTTC. It specifies CASSRTAPPYEQYF.

V is TRBV28 and J is TRBJ2-1, with D possibly matching TRBD1 (5 bases). This CDR3 contains 16 residues. V was shortened by 7 bases and J by 0 bases, with 16 bases between the two germline ends. The germline V gene has CDR1 MDHEN and CDR2 SYDVKM. In nucleotides, the CDR3 is TGTGCCAGCAAAAGGGGAAGGACAAGCTCCTACAATGAGCAGTTCTTC. It specifies CASKRGRTSSYNEQFF.

The CDR3 DNA follows: TGCAGTGCTAGTTCCTCTAGCGGGAGGGCCTCAAGGGGCACAGATACGCAGTATTTT. It codes for CSASSSSGRASRGTDTQYF. V gene TRBV20-1 combines with J gene TRBJ2-3; 12 positions match TRBD2. The trim removed 3 bases at V and 1 base at J, leaving 14 bases unmatched. This CDR3 comprises 19 residues. Germline V gives CDR1 DFQATT, CDR2 SNEGSKA (reference sequence).

This chain uses TRBV5-1 with TRBJ2-1, with 11 nucleotides matching TRBD2. Trimming cost V 2 bases and J 5 bases; bases outside gene matches: 3. Germline CDR1 is SGHRS and CDR2 is YFSETQ. CDR3 length: 15 amino acids. CDR3 nucleotide sequence: TGCGCCAGCAGCTTCGGGACTAGCGGACACAATGAGCAGTTCTTC. Protein sequence: CASSFGTSGHNEQFF.

V usage is TRBV29-1 and J usage is TRBJ2-7, with D perhaps TRBD1 (5 bases). This CDR3 is built from 13 residues. The germline CDR1 and CDR2 sequences are SQVTM and ANQGSEA. V lost 2 bases and J lost 3, with 11 bases in between. CDR3 coding DNA: TGCAGCGTTGAAAGTTCCCAGGGCTACGAGCAGTACTTC. It encodes CSVESSQGYEQYF.

The chain combines TRBV27 with TRBJ1-2; 7 bases fit TRBD1. Looked up from germline, CDR1 is MNHEY and CDR2 is SMNVEV (reference sequence). The length of the CDR3 is 14 residues. The V and J ends lost 5 bases and 8 bases, in that order; junction bases with no gene match: 11. The DNA of the CDR3 is TGTGCCAGCAGTCGAACCGGGACAGTAAGGGGCTACACCTTC. Its protein is CASSRTGTVRGYTF.

The chain couples TRBV7-8 to TRBJ2-7; D is possibly TRBD2 (7 bases). Germline CDR1 reads SGHVS; CDR2 reads FQNEAQ. The CDR3 runs to 16 residues. Trimming stripped 1 base from V and 10 bases from J, with 23 bases between. CDR3: CASSLEGRGATQTQYF. In DNA, the CDR3 is TGTGCCAGCAGCTTAGAAGGCCGGGGGGCGACCCAAACCCAGTACTTC.

The chain has TRBV7-2 and TRBJ2-7; a possible D gene is TRBD2 (5 bases). The CDR3 runs to 14 residues. Trimming shortened V by 6 bases and J by 5 bases, and 17 bases separated the two germline ends. Germline CDR1 is SGHTA and CDR2 is FQGNSA. The CDR3 region has the DNA TGTGCCAGCAGACCGGGATCAAAACTCAACGAGCAGTACTTC. This gives the protein CASRPGSKLNEQYF.

The chain is built from TRBV19 and TRBJ1-1; tentative D call: TRBD1 (5 bases). The CDR3 consists of 13 residues. Germline assignment: CDR1 LNHDA and CDR2 SQIVND (reference sequence). The V and J ends lost 6 bases and 1 base respectively, with 9 bases between them. The CDR3 nucleotides are TGTGCCAGTAGCAGTCAGGGGAACACTGAAGCTTTCTTT. Translation gives CASSSQGNTEAFF.

The J gene is TRBJ1-2, the V gene TRBV10-3; 7 bases fit TRBD1. Trimming at V came to 2 bases and at J to 3 bases, leaving 6 bases not matched to a gene. The CDR3 totals 15 residues. Germline CDR1 and CDR2: ENHRY and SYGVKD. This CDR3 reads CAISEPWQGDYGYTF. CDR3 coding DNA: TGTGCCATCAGTGAGCCTTGGCAGGGGGACTATGGCTACACCTTC.

This chain uses TRBV4-3 with TRBJ2-1; TRBD2 matches at 9 bases. V lost 5 bases to trimming and J lost 3 bases; unmatched junction nucleotides: 17. CDR1 is LGHNA, CDR2 YSLEER, per germline. The CDR3 contains 19 residues. The CDR3 region has the DNA TGCGCCAGCAGCACACCGGGCGGGAGGGCCCTCGGAGGCTACAATGAGCAGTTCTTC. Protein product: CASSTPGGRALGGYNEQFF.

The J gene is TRBJ2-3, the V gene TRBV9; tentatively, D is TRBD1 (6 bases). Per the germline V gene, CDR1 is SGDLS and CDR2 is YYNGEE. V was cut by 1 base and J by 2 bases, with 17 bases left in between. CDR3 length equals 17 residues. CDR3 sequence: CASSVSPTGYNTDTQYF. The CDR3 bases are TGTGCCAGCAGCGTAAGCCCGACAGGTTATAACACAGATACGCAGTATTTT. Complete variable domain (other parts from reference TRBV9 and TRBJ2-3): DSGVTQTPKHLITATGQRVTLRCSPRSGDLSVYWYQQSLDQGLQFLIQYYNGEERAKGNILERFSAQQFPDLHSELNLSSLELGDSALYFCASSVSPTGYNTDTQYFGPGTRLTVL.

The rearrangement uses TRBV6-6 and TRBJ1-6, with 7 bases lining up with TRBD1. The CDR3 length is 13 residues. In germline, CDR1 is MNHNY, CDR2 SVGAGI (reference sequence). Losses at the gene ends were 5 bases for V and 10 bases for J; bases not matched to a gene: 5. The chain's CDR3 is CASSSRDRSPLHF. The CDR3 DNA follows: TGTGCCAGCAGTAGCCGGGACAGATCACCCCTCCACTTT.

The rearrangement links TRBV5-5 to TRBJ2-5; perhaps TRBD2 as D (5 bases). V shed 4 bases and J shed 5 bases, with 18 bases lying between them. CDR1 SGHKS and CDR2 YYEKEE come from the germline V gene (reference sequence). CDR3 size: 15 residues. The CDR3 nucleotides read TGTGCCAGCAGCATTATTAGCGAGGGCGGCGAGACCCAGTACTTC. Its translation: CASSIISEGGETQYF.

This chain uses TRBV18 with TRBJ2-7, with 7 bases identical to TRBD2. V dropped 3 bases and J dropped 2; count of bases not matched to a gene: 16. CDR1 is KGHSH, CDR2 LQKENI, per germline. The CDR3 totals 18 residues. This CDR3 is CASSPIPGGLADTYEQYF. For the CDR3, the DNA is TGTGCCAGCTCACCTATTCCCGGCGGGCTAGCGGATACCTACGAGCAGTACTTC. Together with reference TRBV18 and TRBJ2-7, the CDR3 gives the full variable domain: NAGVMQNPRHLVRRRGQEARLRCSPMKGHSHVYWYRQLPEEGLKFMVYLQKENIIDESGMPKERFSAEFPKEGPSILRIQQVVRGDSAAYFCASSPIPGGLADTYEQYFGPGTRLTVT.

Comments on this clone: At the DNA level, this CDR3 is encoded by other sequences in the same sample as well. V and J are TRBV11-2 and TRBJ1-5; possible D gene TRBD1, 5 bases. The germline gives CDR1 SGHAT, CDR2 FQNNGV. The CDR3 loop spans 15 amino acids. V was clipped by 2 bases and J by 7 bases, with 15 bases between them. The CDR3 nucleotides are TGTGCCAGCAGCTTAAGCAGGCAGGGTGGCCAGCCCCAGCATTTT. Its protein is CASSLSRQGGQPQHF. The variable domain in full, with the rest retrieved from reference TRBV11-2 and TRBJ1-5, is EAGVAQSPRYKIIEKRQSVAFWCNPISGHATLYWYQQILGQGPKLLIQFQNNGVVDDSQLPKDRFSAERLKGVDSTLKIQPAKLEDSAVYLCASSLSRQGGQPQHFGDGTRLSIL.

This rearrangement joins TRBV2 to TRBJ2-2; D possibly corresponds to TRBD2 (6 bases). V was trimmed by 6 bases and J by 5 bases, leaving 16 bases between them. The CDR3 spans 15 residues. Germline V lookup: CDR1 SNHLY, CDR2 FYNNEI. In DNA form, the CDR3 reads TGTGCCAGCAGGAATTTGCGGGGCAAAACCGGGGAGCTGTTTTTT. Encoded protein: CASRNLRGKTGELFF.

The chain combines TRBV24-1 with TRBJ2-1; D is unclear. Trimming took off 4 bases at V and 5 bases at J, with 8 bases between the two ends. Germline values: CDR1 KGHDR, CDR2 SFDVKD. The CDR3 sequence is 13 residues long. Written as DNA, the CDR3 is TGTGCCACCAGTGACTTCACTAACAATGAGCAGTTCTTC. As protein: CATSDFTNNEQFF.

CDR3 sequence reads: CASSDRGTDTQYF. Here the CDR3 DNA reads TGTGCCAGTAGTGACAGGGGAACAGATACGCAGTATTTT. The V gene is TRBV19, the J gene TRBJ2-3; 8 positions agree with TRBD1. V was clipped by 5 bases and J by 3 bases; unmatched bases: 1. The CDR3 consists of 13 residues. Germline CDR1 reads LNHDA; CDR2 reads SQIVND (reference sequence).